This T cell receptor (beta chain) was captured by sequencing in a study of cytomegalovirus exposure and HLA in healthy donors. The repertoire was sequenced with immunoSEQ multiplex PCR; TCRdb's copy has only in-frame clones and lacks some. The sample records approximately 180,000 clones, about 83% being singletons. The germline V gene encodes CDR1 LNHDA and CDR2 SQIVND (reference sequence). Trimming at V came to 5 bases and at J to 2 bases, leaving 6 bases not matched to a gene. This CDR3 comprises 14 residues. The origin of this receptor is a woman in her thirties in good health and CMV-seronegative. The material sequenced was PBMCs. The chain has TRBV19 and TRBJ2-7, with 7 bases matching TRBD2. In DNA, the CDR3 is TGTGCCAGTAGTCCGGGGGGACCACCCTACGAGCAGTACTTC. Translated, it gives CASSPGGPPYEQYF.